The 19 T cell receptor beta chains in this list originate from one sample, sequenced in a study of T cell changes during pregnancy in multiple sclerosis. The repertoire was sequenced with immunoSEQ multiplex PCR; TCRdb's copy has only in-frame clones and lacks some. The table lists 21,000 or so clones, around 90% of them singletons. The sequences come from CD8+ T cells from peripheral blood mononuclear cells, collected in the second trimester of pregnancy. The source of these receptors is a female donor in good health, enrolled as a control in a pregnancy study.

This sequence joins TRBV21-1 and TRBJ1-5. TRBV21-1 is a listed pseudogene. The CDR3 is 17 residues long. Here the CDR3 reads CASSKEREEQLNQPQHF. In DNA, the CDR3 is TGTGCCAGCAGCAAAGAACGAGAGGAACAACTCAATCAGCCCCAGCATTTT.

J is TRBJ1-5 and V is TRBV7-9; D remains ambiguous. The CDR3 is made up of 12 amino acids. The germline CDR1 and CDR2 sequences are SEHNR and FQNEAQ (reference sequence). V lost 4 bases and J 9 bases, leaving 10 bases between the germline ends. The CDR3 sequence is CASSSQVWPQHF. CDR3 in DNA: TGTGCCAGCAGCTCTCAGGTTTGGCCCCAGCATTTT.

CDR3 nucleotides: TGTGCCAGCAGCTACGACAGGGTAACCCACGAGCAGTACTTC. Translation gives CASSYDRVTHEQYF. The V and J genes are TRBV13 and TRBJ2-5, with TRBD1 matching 7 bases. The J call could be wrong; TRBJ2-7 is a better fit for the DNA end. This CDR3 contains 14 residues. Looked up from germline, CDR1 is PRHDT and CDR2 is FYEKMQ (reference sequence).

The chain carries TRBV30 and TRBJ2-7, with TRBD2 matching over 10 bases. V was clipped by 4 bases and J by 1 base; unmatched bases: 1. The CDR3 extends over 13 amino acids. Per the germline V gene, CDR1 is GTSNPN and CDR2 is SVGIG (reference sequence). CDR3 DNA: TGTGCCTGGAATAGCGGGGGGTCCTACGAGCAGTACTTC. It specifies CAWNSGGSYEQYF.

This clone was recorded only once. V gene TRBV30 combines with J gene TRBJ1-5; D call uncertain. This CDR3 is 15 amino acids long. The germline V and J ends were trimmed by 0 bases and 2 bases, with 11 bases remaining between them. Germline values: CDR1 GTSNPN, CDR2 SVGIG (reference sequence). The CDR3 DNA reads as TGTGCCTGGAGTGTATCTTTACGGGGCAATCAGCCCCAGCATTTT. Translation: CAWSVSLRGNQPQHF.

The CDR3 loop is CASSASGTGGHGANVLTF. Written as DNA, the CDR3 is TGTGCCAGCAGCGCCTCCGGGACAGGGGGTCATGGGGCCAACGTCCTGACTTTC. The genes are TRBV9 and TRBJ2-6; 11 bases match TRBD1. The CDR3 consists of 18 residues. Trimming cost V 3 bases and J 3 bases; bases outside gene matches: 8. From germline, CDR1 is SGDLS and CDR2 YYNGEE. The whole variable domain, remainder taken from reference TRBV9 and TRBJ2-6, is DSGVTQTPKHLITATGQRVTLRCSPRSGDLSVYWYQQSLDQGLQFLIQYYNGEERAKGNILERFSAQQFPDLHSELNLSSLELGDSALYFCASSASGTGGHGANVLTFGAGSRLTVL.

This rearrangement joins TRBV2 to TRBJ2-1, with 10 nucleotides matching TRBD2. The CDR3 is made up of 15 amino acids. V trimming: 6 bases; J trimming: 5 bases; junction bases outside the gene matches: 7. The V gene's germline CDR1 is SNHLY and CDR2 FYNNEI. The CDR3 here is CASSPWTSGNNEQFF. CDR3 bases: TGTGCCAGCAGCCCCTGGACTAGCGGTAACAATGAGCAGTTCTTC.

This sequence joins TRBV27 and TRBJ2-1; perhaps TRBD1 as D (5 bases). The CDR3 sequence is 12 residues long. The germline V and J ends were trimmed by 5 bases and 8 bases, with 10 bases remaining between them. The V gene's germline CDR1 is MNHEY and CDR2 SMNVEV (reference sequence). The CDR3 loop is CASSHAGYEQFF. The CDR3 DNA reads as TGTGCCAGCAGTCACGCAGGGTATGAGCAGTTCTTC.

The V and J genes are TRBV27 and TRBJ2-1, with TRBD2 identical over 10 bases. CDR3 length equals 15 residues. Germline V gene sequence: CDR1 MNHEY, CDR2 SMNVEV (reference sequence). Trimming at V came to 10 bases and at J to 4 bases, leaving 10 bases not matched to a gene. CDR3 nucleotides: TGTGCCACCTTATCCGGGACTAGCGCTTACAATGAGCAGTTCTTC. Translated: CATLSGTSAYNEQFF.

This chain joins TRBV19 and TRBJ1-2, with TRBD1 matching 7 bases. The J segment lost 3 bases and the V segment lost 3 bases, leaving 7 bases of the junction unmatched. Germline V gives CDR1 LNHDA, CDR2 SQIVND (reference sequence). The CDR3 is 15 residues long. CDR3 nucleotide sequence: TGTGCCAGTAGTATGAGCAGGGGGTTGGACTATGGCTACACCTTC. Protein product: CASSMSRGLDYGYTF.

This rearrangement joins TRBV15 to TRBJ2-6; the D gene is possibly TRBD1 (5 bases). The CDR3 has 15 amino acids. Deletions cut 5 bases from V and 4 bases from J, with 12 bases between. CDR1 is LNHNV and CDR2 is YYDKDF in the germline V gene (reference sequence). Here the CDR3 DNA reads TGTGCCACCAGCTCTCAGGGTTCCGGGGCCAACGTCCTGACTTTC. Its protein is CATSSQGSGANVLTF.

The DNA of the CDR3 is TGCAGTGCTGGAGCAGTTAATACGCAGTATTTT. Its translation: CSAGAVNTQYF. The chain joins TRBV20-1 to TRBJ2-3; D is unclear. This CDR3 is built from 11 residues. Between the trimmed V and J ends, which lost 5 bases and 7 bases, there was a span of 10 bases. CDR1 and CDR2 from the germline V gene are DFQATT and SNEGSKA (reference sequence).

This sequence joins TRBV6-6 and TRBJ2-6; possible D gene TRBD2, 7 bases. The V gene's germline CDR1 is MNHNY and CDR2 SVGAGI (reference sequence). This CDR3 spans 16 amino acids. Trimming took off 0 bases at V and 3 bases at J, with 9 bases between the two ends. The CDR3: CASSYSGGRGANVLTF. CDR3 coding DNA: TGTGCCAGCAGTTACTCGGGGGGGCGTGGGGCCAACGTCCTGACTTTC.

J is TRBJ2-1 and V is TRBV9, with D possibly matching TRBD2 (6 bases). CDR3 size: 15 residues. CDR1 is SGDLS, CDR2 YYNGEE, per germline. V lost 2 bases and J lost 2, with 11 bases in between. CDR3 coding DNA: TGTGCCAGCAGCGTTGGGGACTCAACCTACAATGAGCAGTTCTTC. Translated: CASSVGDSTYNEQFF.

The chain carries TRBV7-2 and TRBJ2-7, with a tentative D call TRBD1 (6 bases). Germline V CDR1 and CDR2: SGHTA, FQGNSA. The V and J ends lost 7 bases and 3 bases respectively, with 16 bases between them. CDR3 size: 14 residues. The CDR3 loop is CASNSGQRLYEQYF. The CDR3 DNA is TGTGCCAGCAACTCCGGACAGAGACTCTACGAGCAGTACTTC.

The genes are TRBV11-2 and TRBJ2-7; 7 bases agree with TRBD1. The CDR3 has 16 amino acids. The germline V gene has CDR1 SGHAT and CDR2 FQNNGV. Unmatched junction bases numbered 13, after V lost 3 bases and J lost 5 bases. The CDR3 here is CASSFGQVLIRDEQYF. The CDR3 bases are TGTGCCAGCAGCTTCGGACAGGTATTAATTCGGGACGAGCAGTACTTC. The variable domain in full, with the rest retrieved from reference TRBV11-2 and TRBJ2-7, is EAGVAQSPRYKIIEKRQSVAFWCNPISGHATLYWYQQILGQGPKLLIQFQNNGVVDDSQLPKDRFSAERLKGVDSTLKIQPAKLEDSAVYLCASSFGQVLIRDEQYFGPGTRLTVT.

The CDR3: CASSQEVGDYGYTF. Written as DNA, the CDR3 is TGTGCCAGCAGCCAAGAGGTCGGGGATTATGGCTACACCTTC. The chain links TRBV14 to TRBJ1-2, with D hard to call. This CDR3 is built from 14 residues. From germline, CDR1 is SGHDN and CDR2 FVKESK. Trimming cost V 0 bases and J 5 bases, with 10 bases left between them. Full variable domain (missing parts from reference TRBV14 and TRBJ1-2): EAGVTQFPSHSVIEKGQTVTLRCDPISGHDNLYWYRRVMGKEIKFLLHFVKESKQDESGMPNNRFLAERTGGTYSTLKVQPAELEDSGVYFCASSQEVGDYGYTFGSGTRLTVV.

This chain connects TRBV27 to TRBJ2-7, with D perhaps matching TRBD2 (6 bases). The V gene lost 8 bases and the J gene lost 4 bases, with 18 bases spanning the gap. CDR1 is MNHEY and CDR2 is SMNVEV in the germline V gene (reference sequence). This CDR3 contains 14 residues. The DNA for the CDR3 is TGTGCCAGCTCCGACGGACTATCTCCGTACGAGCAGTACTTC. Its translation: CASSDGLSPYEQYF.

V gene TRBV28 combines with J gene TRBJ1-5, with TRBD1 identical over 9 bases. The CDR3 is 17 amino acids. V dropped 4 bases and J dropped 1; count of bases not matched to a gene: 8. Germline V CDR1 and CDR2: MDHEN, SYDVKM. Here the CDR3 DNA reads TGTGCCAGCAGTTCCCGGACAGGGGTTTGGAGCAATCAGCCCCAGCATTTT. Protein product: CASSSRTGVWSNQPQHF.